Sequencing of this T cell receptor beta chain was carried out in a study of brain T cells in children with intractable seizures. Study-level points and caveats: Only CDR3 sequence similarity suggested viral specificity, without known HCMV serostatus. Clones missing pre-surgery may reflect undersampling of that blood sample.

The CDR3 covers 15 residues. The ends were cut back, 0 bases at V and 3 bases at J, with 9 bases in the middle. The germline V gene has CDR1 MGHRA and CDR2 YSYEKL. Only cases whose brain tissue showed the highest T cell transcript signatures were sequenced. Before surgery, patients took at least one anti-epileptic drug. In the case of this clone: Its antigen is not identified.

TCRdb's copy holds only in-frame clones and misses some; the assay was immunoSEQ multiplex PCR. The table records under 150,000 clones, 90% to 95% of them present only once. The sample here was peripheral blood, taken at surgery. The TCR sequence derives from a boy less than two years old with hemimegalencephaly and intractable seizures. This chain connects TRBV4-1 to TRBJ2-1; D gene uncertain. CDR3 coding DNA: TGCGCCAGCAGCCAAGAATTGACAATCTACAATGAGCAGTTCTTC. It is translated as CASSQELTIYNEQFF.